This TCR beta chain was sequenced during a study of blood T cell repertoires in COVID-19. On the study more broadly: Specimens from acute and convalescent COVID-19 originated in the United States, Italy and Spain. Sources were T cells, B-cell-depleted T cells, or PBMCs; the material itself was cDNA or gDNA.

The CDR3 contains 15 residues. Trimming removed 4 bases from V and 4 bases from J; junction bases left unmatched: 6. Germline CDR1 reads SGDLS; CDR2 reads YYNGEE. In the authors' workflow: Amplified reference gene primers provided the basis for estimating nucleated cell counts. Sequencing used immunoSEQ multiplex PCR; TCRdb keeps in-frame clones, though not all of them. That table gives V, J and clone size, and the DNA gave D and trimming. The sample lists about 140,000 clones; about 80% were seen once. This clone was picked up a small number of times. This sequence joins TRBV9 and TRBJ2-5; 11 nucleotides match TRBD2. This TCR was sampled from a human donor in a cohort sampled during active COVID-19. Sequencing input: peripheral blood. The CDR3 protein is CASSPGLADLETQYF. The DNA of the CDR3 is TGTGCCAGCAGCCCGGGACTAGCGGATTTAGAGACCCAGTACTTC. The full variable domain, completed using reference TRBV9 and TRBJ2-5, is DSGVTQTPKHLITATGQRVTLRCSPRSGDLSVYWYQQSLDQGLQFLIQYYNGEERAKGNILERFSAQQFPDLHSELNLSSLELGDSALYFCASSPGLADLETQYFGPGTRLLVL.